The 19 T cell receptor beta chains below come from one sample, sequenced in a study of blood T cell repertoires in COVID-19. Clones were sequenced by immunoSEQ multiplex PCR, and TCRdb holds only the in-frame ones, with some missing. Seen here are 250,000 or so clones, roughly 85% observed once, and the top ten hold approximately 3.5%. Sequenced material: peripheral blood. The receptor set was obtained from a young woman with acute or convalescent COVID-19.

On this clone itself: The sample holds other DNA sequences that translate to the same CDR3. The gene calls are TRBV18 and TRBJ2-7; 13 bases align to TRBD2. V trimming: 0 bases; J trimming: 2 bases; junction bases outside the gene matches: 1. Per germline, CDR1 KGHSH and CDR2 LQKENI. This CDR3 region has 16 residues. The CDR3 bases are TGTGCCAGCTCACCACCGGGACTAGCGGGGACCTACGAGCAGTACTTC. Encoded protein: CASSPPGLAGTYEQYF.

J is TRBJ1-1 and V is TRBV28, with TRBD1 matching 8 bases. V dropped 5 bases and J dropped 1; count of bases not matched to a gene: 6. Germline V gene data show CDR1 as MDHEN and CDR2 as SYDVKM. This CDR3 comprises 15 residues. The CDR3: CASSPQGAGNTEAFF. The CDR3 nucleotides are TGTGCCAGCAGTCCGCAGGGGGCCGGGAACACTGAAGCTTTCTTT. Together with reference TRBV28 and TRBJ1-1, the CDR3 gives the full variable domain: DVKVTQSSRYLVKRTGEKVFLECVQDMDHENMFWYRQDPGLGLRLIYFSYDVKMKEKGDIPEGYSVSREKKERFSLILESASTNQTSMYLCASSPQGAGNTEAFFGQGTRLTVV.

V and J are TRBV5-6 and TRBJ2-7; a possible D gene is TRBD2 (5 bases). V shed 1 base and J shed 3 bases, with 11 bases lying between them. CDR1 is SGHDT, CDR2 YYEEEE, per germline. The CDR3 totals 14 residues. The CDR3 nucleotides are TGTGCCAGCAGCTTGAGCCTAGCCCGCTACGAGCAGTACTTC. It codes for CASSLSLARYEQYF. The full variable domain, in which reference TRBV5-6 and TRBJ2-7 provide the parts outside the CDR3, is DAGVTQSPTHLIKTRGQQVTLRCSPKSGHDTVSWYQQALGQGPQFIFQYYEEEERQRGNFPDRFSGHQFPNYSSELNVNALLLGDSALYLCASSLSLARYEQYFGPGTRLTVT.

The V call is TRBV5-4, the J call TRBJ2-2; the match to TRBD2 covers 10 bases. This CDR3 is built from 15 residues. V dropped 2 bases and J dropped 7; count of bases not matched to a gene: 5. Germline V gene sequence: CDR1 SGHNT, CDR2 YYREEE (reference sequence). CDR3 sequence reads: CASSLAGGPVGELFF. In nucleotides, the CDR3 is TGTGCCAGCAGCTTAGCGGGAGGGCCTGTCGGGGAGCTGTTTTTT.

The CDR3 DNA follows: TGTGCCAGCAGCCCTGCAGGGAACACAGATACGCAGTATTTT. This sequence encodes CASSPAGNTDTQYF. The chain uses TRBV28 and TRBJ2-3, with D possibly matching TRBD1 (5 bases). Germline-derived CDR1 and CDR2 are MDHEN and SYDVKM. This CDR3 region has 14 residues. The V end was cut by 6 bases, the J end by 2 bases, with 12 bases between.

The V and J genes are TRBV19 and TRBJ2-1; 8 bases fit TRBD1. V trimming: 4 bases; J trimming: 8 bases; junction bases outside the gene matches: 7. The CDR3 has 14 residues. CDR1 is LNHDA and CDR2 is SQIVND in the germline V gene (reference sequence). DNA for the CDR3: TGTGCCAGTAGTAATCAGGGGGCGCGTGATGAGCAGTTCTTC. It codes for CASSNQGARDEQFF.

The rearrangement joins TRBV15 to TRBJ2-1; 10 bases fit TRBD2. CDR1 is LNHNV, CDR2 YYDKDF, per germline (reference sequence). J lost 5 bases, V lost 0 bases, and 4 bases had no gene match. This CDR3 spans 16 amino acids. CDR3 sequence reads: CATSRDGLAANNEQFF. The CDR3 DNA follows: TGTGCCACCAGCAGAGATGGACTAGCGGCCAACAATGAGCAGTTCTTC.

CDR3 residues: CASSPRGQGNTGELFF. As DNA, the CDR3 is TGTGCCAGCAGTCCGCGGGGACAGGGGAACACCGGGGAGCTGTTTTTT. The chain combines TRBV6-2 or TRBV6-3 with TRBJ2-2; TRBD1 aligns across 9 bases. Germline V gene data show CDR1 as MNHEY and CDR2 as SVGEGT. The V gene end was trimmed by 5 bases and the J gene end by 1 base; junction bases not matched to a gene: 5. The CDR3 totals 16 residues.

This clone showed up just a few times. V gene TRBV19 combines with J gene TRBJ1-5, with TRBD1 matching over 7 bases. This CDR3 spans 13 amino acids. With V trimmed by 8 bases and J by 3 bases, 4 bases remained unmatched. CDR1 LNHDA and CDR2 SQIVND come from the germline V gene (reference sequence). CDR3 protein: CASEDRANQPQHF. The CDR3 nucleotides are TGTGCCAGTGAAGACAGGGCCAATCAGCCCCAGCATTTT.

The V and J genes are TRBV29-1 and TRBJ1-4, with D possibly being TRBD1 (5 bases). This CDR3 region has 13 residues. Trimming removed 5 bases at V and 8 bases at J, with 15 bases between. Germline lookup yields CDR1 SQVTM and CDR2 ANQGSEA. CDR3 sequence: CSVQGPGGEKLFF. DNA for the CDR3: TGCAGCGTTCAGGGCCCCGGAGGGGAAAAACTGTTTTTT.

This rearrangement joins TRBV9 to TRBJ1-2; 7 bases are shared with TRBD1. CDR3 length equals 14 residues. From germline, CDR1 is SGDLS and CDR2 YYNGEE. V shed 1 base, J shed 4 bases, and the junction held 4 bases outside the gene matches. CDR3 amino acids: CASSVNRQGYGYTF. The CDR3 DNA is TGTGCCAGCAGCGTAAACCGACAGGGCTATGGCTACACCTTC. Supplemented by reference TRBV9 and TRBJ1-2, the full variable domain reads DSGVTQTPKHLITATGQRVTLRCSPRSGDLSVYWYQQSLDQGLQFLIQYYNGEERAKGNILERFSAQQFPDLHSELNLSSLELGDSALYFCASSVNRQGYGYTFGSGTRLTVV.

The CDR3 spells CASSLLVSSGTHWAYNEQFF. The CDR3 bases are TGTGCCAGCAGTTTATTGGTGTCTAGCGGGACCCATTGGGCCTACAATGAGCAGTTCTTC. The rearrangement joins TRBV28 to TRBJ2-1, with 9 bases lining up with TRBD2. Germline-derived CDR1 and CDR2 are MDHEN and SYDVKM. CDR3 length: 20 amino acids. The V and J ends lost 1 base and 2 bases, in that order; junction bases with no gene match: 15.

This clone was seen more than once but under ten times. The chain joins TRBV5-8 to TRBJ2-1, with 8 bases that match TRBD2. This CDR3 comprises 15 residues. V gave up 5 bases and J gave up 4 bases; unmatched junction bases: 8. Per germline, CDR1 SGHTS and CDR2 YDEGEE. The CDR3 bases are TGTGCCAGCAGTATTAGCGGGGCCCTTTACAATGAGCAGTTCTTC. Translated, it gives CASSISGALYNEQFF.

This clone is a singleton in its sample. This chain links TRBV7-2 with TRBJ2-3, with D possibly matching TRBD1 (6 bases). V was clipped by 4 bases and J by 3 bases, with 20 bases between them. The V gene's germline CDR1 is SGHTA and CDR2 FQGNSA. The CDR3 covers 17 residues. The CDR3 region is CASSSTGTNSATDTQYF. CDR3 in DNA: TGTGCCAGCAGCTCGACCGGGACAAACTCCGCAACAGATACGCAGTATTTT.

This sequence joins TRBV30 and TRBJ2-3, with 13 bases fitting TRBD2. The CDR3 contains 16 residues. Germline V gene sequence: CDR1 GTSNPN, CDR2 SVGIG (reference sequence). Trimming took 6 bases from V and 4 from J; bases not matched to a gene: 10. The CDR3 DNA reads TGTGCCTGTAATAAACCGGGACTAGCGGGATCAGATACGCAGTATTTT. The encoded protein is CACNKPGLAGSDTQYF.

Regarding this clone: Other DNA sequences in this specimen translate into the identical CDR3. The chain employs TRBV5-1 and TRBJ1-2, with 10 bases fitting TRBD1. The CDR3 is made up of 13 amino acids. CDR1 and CDR2 (germline): SGHRS, YFSETQ. V trimming: 4 bases; J trimming: 8 bases; junction bases outside the gene matches: 5. DNA for the CDR3: TGCGCCAGCAGCCCCGGACAGGGGGAGGGCTACACCTTC. Protein product: CASSPGQGEGYTF.

This clone was seen only a few times. The chain carries TRBV3-1 (or the pseudogene TRBV3-2) and TRBJ2-1; 13 bases line up with TRBD2. Trimming took 3 bases from V and 8 from J; bases not matched to a gene: 10. CDR1 is LGHDT, CDR2 YNNKEL, per germline (reference sequence). The CDR3 is made up of 17 amino acids. As DNA, the CDR3 is TGTGCCAGCAGCCAGGCCGGGACTAGCGGGGCTACAGATGAGCAGTTCTTC. Amino acids: CASSQAGTSGATDEQFF.

This rearrangement joins TRBV7-3 to TRBJ2-1, with 8 bases matching TRBD2. The germline V gene encodes CDR1 SGHTA and CDR2 FQGTGA. This CDR3 is built from 16 residues. With V trimmed by 0 bases and J by 10 bases, 11 bases remained unmatched. The CDR3 nucleotides read TGTGCCAGCAGCTTAACTAGCGGGAAGGACGGGGGCGAGCAGTTCTTC. Translation: CASSLTSGKDGGEQFF. The entire variable domain, with the rest obtained from reference TRBV7-3 and TRBJ2-1, is as follows: GAGVSQTPSNKVTEKGKYVELRCDPISGHTALYWYRQSLGQGPEFLIYFQGTGAADDSGLPNDRFFAVRPEGSVSTLKIQRTERGDSAVYLCASSLTSGKDGGEQFFGPGTRLTVL.

The chain carries TRBV29-1 and TRBJ1-2, with D possibly TRBD1 on 6 matching bases. The length of the CDR3 is 12 residues. Germline assignment: CDR1 SQVTM and CDR2 ANQGSEA. Trimming removed 3 bases at V and 6 bases at J, with 11 bases between. The CDR3 sequence is CSVDLSGDGYTF. The CDR3 nucleotides read TGCAGCGTTGATCTGTCAGGGGATGGCTACACCTTC.